One sample yielded the 9 T cell receptor beta chains listed below, sequenced in a study of post-analysis software for immune sequencing data. Antigens of these TCRs are unknown. Notes on the study in general: Relative to controls, patients had five TRBV segments at higher frequency, with TRBV5-6, TRBV5-1 and TRBV20-1 among these.

TCR beta libraries were prepared from cDNA with unique molecular identifiers. A single record per CDR3 protein comes from TCRdb applying MiXCR to the PCR reads. Of more than 500,000 distinct CDR3 sequences in the sample, 30% to 40% are singletons; the top ten hold 6%. Sample: blood. Receptors were obtained from a girl aged 2 to 17 with multiple sclerosis.

The V and J genes are TRBV27 and TRBJ1-1; a weak D match, TRBD1 (5 bases). This CDR3 region has 14 residues. Trimming pared 7 bases from V and 1 base from J, leaving 13 bases between. Looked up from germline, CDR1 is MNHEY and CDR2 is SMNVEV (reference sequence). The CDR3 sequence is CASTPRGSNTEAFF. In DNA form, the CDR3 reads TGTGCCAGCACTCCTCGGGGCTCGAACACTGAAGCTTTCTTT.

The CDR3 sequence is CASSVGASGGVGDTQYF. The CDR3 DNA reads as TGTGCCAGCAGCGTAGGGGCTAGCGGGGGGGTTGGCGATACGCAGTATTTT. The V call is TRBV9, the J call TRBJ2-3; 12 nucleotides agree with TRBD2. In germline, CDR1 is SGDLS, CDR2 YYNGEE. The CDR3 extends over 17 amino acids. V dropped 0 bases and J dropped 6; count of bases not matched to a gene: 8.

This clonotype was counted between two and nine times. The chain carries TRBV6-2 or TRBV6-3 and TRBJ2-7; perhaps TRBD1 as D (5 bases). The DNA matches TRBJ2-5 better at its end, which makes the J call doubtful. The length of the CDR3 is 13 residues. CDR1 is MNHEY and CDR2 is SVGEGT in the germline V gene. CDR3 sequence: CASNMQGSETQYF. The DNA for the CDR3 is TGTGCCAGCAATATGCAGGGTTCGGAGACCCAGTACTTC.

The chain couples TRBV12-3 or TRBV12-4 to TRBJ2-2; D is undetermined. The V end was cut by 5 bases, the J end by 8 bases, with 9 bases between. This CDR3 is built from 12 residues. In DNA form, the CDR3 reads TGTGCCAGCAGTCCCAGCTGGGGGGAGCTGTTTTTT. This sequence encodes CASSPSWGELFF.

In regard to this clonotype: Sequence at one end of the junction differs from germline and may be a read error. V is TRBV7-7 and J is TRBJ2-1; 10 positions match TRBD1. The CDR3 sequence is 15 residues long. Germline V CDR1 and CDR2: SSHAT, FNYEAQ (reference sequence). The CDR3 reads CASSLGTGVDGEQFF. The CDR3 DNA reads as TGTGCTAGCAGCTTAGGGACAGGGGTGGATGGTGAGCAGTTCTTC.

This chain joins TRBV7-9 and TRBJ1-2; possible D gene TRBD1, 5 bases. The V end lost 0 bases, the J end lost 2 bases, and 7 bases lay between the germline ends. Germline V gene data show CDR1 as SEHNR and CDR2 as FQNEAQ (reference sequence). CDR3 size: 14 residues. The CDR3 region has the DNA TGTGCCAGCAGCTTAGCGTGGGGCAACTATGGCTACACCTTC. It codes for CASSLAWGNYGYTF.

J is TRBJ2-5 and V is TRBV9; 11 bases are shared with TRBD1. The end of the DNA aligns better with TRBJ2-4, so the J call may be wrong. The CDR3 consists of 16 residues. In germline, CDR1 is SGDLS, CDR2 YYNGEE. This chain's CDR3 is CASSGTGGSSKNIQYF. The CDR3 DNA reads as TGTGCCAGCAGCGGGACAGGGGGCTCTTCCAAAAACATTCAGTACTTC.

This chain joins TRBV5-1 and TRBJ2-5; a weak D match, TRBD1 (5 bases). The DNA end is more similar to TRBJ2-7, so the J call may be wrong. The CDR3 has 15 amino acids. The germline V gene has CDR1 SGHRS and CDR2 YFSETQ. CDR3 in DNA: TGCGCCAGCAGCACCCCGAGACAGAATACCTACGAGCAGTACTTC. Its protein is CASSTPRQNTYEQYF.

V and J are TRBV6-1 and TRBJ2-1; 7 bases are a match to TRBD1. This CDR3 comprises 13 residues. The V gene end was trimmed by 1 base and the J gene end by 12 bases; junction bases not matched to a gene: 6. Germline CDR1 is MNHNS and CDR2 is SASEGT. CDR3 residues: CASSEVLGTAQFF. The CDR3 DNA is TGTGCCAGCAGTGAAGTTCTGGGGACAGCGCAGTTCTTC.